This T cell receptor (beta chain) was identified in a study of cytomegalovirus exposure and HLA in healthy donors. Study-wide background: When 300 to 500 donors were genotyped, roughly 82% of them were found to fall in the Caucasian-associated ancestry cluster.

Note on this clone: Its antigen is undetermined.

Broader study findings: Later analysis found that TCR beta chains associated with HLA were more clonally expanded than other, equally common chains. The authors judged a highly shared variant cluster likely a sequencing artifact.

The PCR ran on 60 Vbeta and 13 Jbeta primers. Sequenced by immunoSEQ multiplex PCR; TCRdb stores in-frame clones only, minus some. This table holds over 130,000 clones, around 70% found once. The CDR3 has 14 residues. The germline CDR1 and CDR2 sequences are MNHNY and SVGAGI (reference sequence). V was cut by 7 bases and J by 1 base, with 14 bases left in between. When sampled, the donors appeared nominally healthy, though they likely had unrecorded immune exposures. The sample was PBMCs. V and J are TRBV6-6 and TRBJ2-7, with TRBD1 as a possible D gene (6 bases). This receptor was obtained from a woman aged 30 to 39 in good health and CMV-seronegative. The CDR3 loop reads CASTPNGQSYEQYV. The CDR3 DNA reads TGTGCCAGCACCCCCAATGGACAGTCCTACGAGCAGTACGTC.